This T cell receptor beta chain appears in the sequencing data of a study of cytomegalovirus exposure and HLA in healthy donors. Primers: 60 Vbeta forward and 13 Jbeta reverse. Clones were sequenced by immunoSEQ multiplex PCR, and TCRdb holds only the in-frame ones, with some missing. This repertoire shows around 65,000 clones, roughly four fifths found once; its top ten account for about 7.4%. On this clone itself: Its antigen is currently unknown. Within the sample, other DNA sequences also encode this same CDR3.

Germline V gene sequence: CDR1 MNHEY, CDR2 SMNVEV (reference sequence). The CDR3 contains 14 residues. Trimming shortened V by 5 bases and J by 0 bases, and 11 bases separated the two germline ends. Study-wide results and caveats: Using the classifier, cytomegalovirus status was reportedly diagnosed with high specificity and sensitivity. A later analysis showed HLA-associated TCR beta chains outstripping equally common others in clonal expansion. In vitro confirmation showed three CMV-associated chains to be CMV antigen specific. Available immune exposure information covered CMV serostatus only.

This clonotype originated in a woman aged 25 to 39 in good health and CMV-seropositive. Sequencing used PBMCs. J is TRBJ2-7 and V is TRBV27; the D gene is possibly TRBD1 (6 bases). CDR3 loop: CASSLDRTSYEQYF. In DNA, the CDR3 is TGTGCCAGCAGTCTCGACAGGACCTCCTACGAGCAGTACTTC.